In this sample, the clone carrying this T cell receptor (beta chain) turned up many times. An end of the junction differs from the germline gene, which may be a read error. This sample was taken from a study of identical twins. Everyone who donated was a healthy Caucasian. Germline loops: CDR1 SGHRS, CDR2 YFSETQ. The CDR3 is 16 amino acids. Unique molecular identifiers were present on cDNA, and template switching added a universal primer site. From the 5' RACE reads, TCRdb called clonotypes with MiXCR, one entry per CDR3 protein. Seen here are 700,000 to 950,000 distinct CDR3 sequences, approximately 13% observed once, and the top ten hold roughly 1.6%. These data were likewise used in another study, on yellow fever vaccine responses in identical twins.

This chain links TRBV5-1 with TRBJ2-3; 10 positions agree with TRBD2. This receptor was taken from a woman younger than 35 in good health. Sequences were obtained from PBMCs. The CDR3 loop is CASSGRTSGSIDTQYF. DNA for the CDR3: TGCGCCAGCAGCGGACGGACTAGCGGTAGCATAGATACGCAGTATTTT. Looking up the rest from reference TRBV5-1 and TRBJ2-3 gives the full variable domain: KAGVTQTPRYLIKTRGQQVTLSCSPISGHRSVSWYQQTPGQGLQFLFEYFSETQRNKGNFPGRFSGRQFSNSRSEMNVSTLELGDSALYLCASSGRTSGSIDTQYFGPGTRLTVL.